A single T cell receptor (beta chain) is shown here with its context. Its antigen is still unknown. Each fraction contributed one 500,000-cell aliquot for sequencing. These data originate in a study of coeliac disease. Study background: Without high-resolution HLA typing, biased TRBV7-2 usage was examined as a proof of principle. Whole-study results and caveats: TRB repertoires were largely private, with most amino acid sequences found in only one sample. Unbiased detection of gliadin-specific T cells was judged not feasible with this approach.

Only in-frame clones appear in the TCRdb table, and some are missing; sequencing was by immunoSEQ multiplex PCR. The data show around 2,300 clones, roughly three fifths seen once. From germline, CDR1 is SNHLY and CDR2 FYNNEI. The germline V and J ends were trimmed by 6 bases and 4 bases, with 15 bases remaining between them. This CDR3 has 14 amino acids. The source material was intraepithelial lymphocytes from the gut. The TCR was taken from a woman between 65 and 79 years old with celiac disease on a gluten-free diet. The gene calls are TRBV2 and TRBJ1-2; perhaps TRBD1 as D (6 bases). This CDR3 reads CASSWGGLPYGYTF. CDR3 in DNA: TGTGCCAGCAGCTGGGGGGGCCTTCCCTATGGCTACACCTTC.